This T cell receptor beta chain emerged from a study of blood T cell repertoires in COVID-19. Generated by immunoSEQ multiplex PCR, the TCRdb table keeps only in-frame clones and is missing some. This table holds a few hundred thousand clones, around 85% found once. There are 13 residues in the CDR3. Trimming left V 0 bases short and J 7 bases short, with 10 bases between. Germline CDR1 and CDR2: SGDLS and YYNGEE. The sample was peripheral blood. The V and J genes are TRBV9 and TRBJ1-1, with D possibly TRBD1 on 5 matching bases. The clonotype was recovered from a man aged 60 to 75 with acute or convalescent COVID-19. For the CDR3, the DNA is TGTGCCAGCAGCGTAGGGCAGGGAAATGAAGCTTTCTTT. Translation: CASSVGQGNEAFF.